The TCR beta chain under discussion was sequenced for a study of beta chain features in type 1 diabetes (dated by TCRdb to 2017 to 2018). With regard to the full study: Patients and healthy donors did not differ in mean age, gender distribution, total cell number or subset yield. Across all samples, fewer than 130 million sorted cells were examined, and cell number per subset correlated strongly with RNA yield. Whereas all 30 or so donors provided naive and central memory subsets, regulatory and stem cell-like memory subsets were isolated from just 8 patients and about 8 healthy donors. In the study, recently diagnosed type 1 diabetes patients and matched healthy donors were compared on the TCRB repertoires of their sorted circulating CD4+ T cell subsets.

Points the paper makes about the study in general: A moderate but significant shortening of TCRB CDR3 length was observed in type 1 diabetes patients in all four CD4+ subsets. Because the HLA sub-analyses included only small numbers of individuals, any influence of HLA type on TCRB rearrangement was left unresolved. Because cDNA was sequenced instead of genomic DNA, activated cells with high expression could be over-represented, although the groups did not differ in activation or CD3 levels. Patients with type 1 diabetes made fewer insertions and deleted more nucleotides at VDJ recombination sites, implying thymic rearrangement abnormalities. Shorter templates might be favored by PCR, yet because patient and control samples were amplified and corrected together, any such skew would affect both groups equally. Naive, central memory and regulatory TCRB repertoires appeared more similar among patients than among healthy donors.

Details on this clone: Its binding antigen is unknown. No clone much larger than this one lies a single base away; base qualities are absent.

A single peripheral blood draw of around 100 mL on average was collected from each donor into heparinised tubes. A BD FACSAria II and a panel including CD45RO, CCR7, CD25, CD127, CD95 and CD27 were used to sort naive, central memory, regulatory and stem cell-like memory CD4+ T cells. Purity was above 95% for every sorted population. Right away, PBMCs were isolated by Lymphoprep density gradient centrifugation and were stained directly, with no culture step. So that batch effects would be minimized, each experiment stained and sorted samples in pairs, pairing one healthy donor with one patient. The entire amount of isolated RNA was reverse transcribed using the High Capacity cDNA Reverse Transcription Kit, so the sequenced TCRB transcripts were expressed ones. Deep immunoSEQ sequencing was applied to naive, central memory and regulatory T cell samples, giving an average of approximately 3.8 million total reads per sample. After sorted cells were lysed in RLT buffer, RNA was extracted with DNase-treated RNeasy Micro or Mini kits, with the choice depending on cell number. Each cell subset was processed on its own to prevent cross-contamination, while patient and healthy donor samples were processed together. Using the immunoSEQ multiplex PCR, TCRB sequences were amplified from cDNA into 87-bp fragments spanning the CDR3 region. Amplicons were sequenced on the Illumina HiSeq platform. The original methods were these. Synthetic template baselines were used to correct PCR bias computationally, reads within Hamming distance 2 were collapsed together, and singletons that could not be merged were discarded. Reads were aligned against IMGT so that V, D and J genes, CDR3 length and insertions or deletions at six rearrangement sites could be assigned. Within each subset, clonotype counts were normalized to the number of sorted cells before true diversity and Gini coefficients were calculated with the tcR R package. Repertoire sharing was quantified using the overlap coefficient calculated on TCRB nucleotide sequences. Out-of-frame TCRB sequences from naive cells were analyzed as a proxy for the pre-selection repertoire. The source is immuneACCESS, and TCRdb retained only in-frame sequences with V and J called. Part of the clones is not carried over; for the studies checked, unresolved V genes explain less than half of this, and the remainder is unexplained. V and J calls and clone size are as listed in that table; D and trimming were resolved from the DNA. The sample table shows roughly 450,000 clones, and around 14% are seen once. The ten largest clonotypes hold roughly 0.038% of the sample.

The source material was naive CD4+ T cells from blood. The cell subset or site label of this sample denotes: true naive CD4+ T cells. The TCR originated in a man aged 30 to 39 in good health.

The DNA sequence follows: TGTGCCAGCACCTCCAGGGTGGGGAACACTGAAGCTTTCTTT. This codes for CASTSRVGNTEAFF. The chain couples TRBV6-5 to TRBJ1-1; TRBD1 could be the D gene, as 5 bases match. Trimming removed 7 bases from V and 1 base from J, leaving 13 bases between the germline ends. Including the terminal cysteine and phenylalanine, the CDR3 comprises 14 residues. Just the 42-base CDR3 DNA is kept, in frame starting at base 1. The germline V gene encodes CDR1 MNHEY and CDR2 SVGAGI.